A single sample is the source of the 2 T cell receptor beta chains below, sequenced in a study of blood T cell repertoires in COVID-19. Data came from immunoSEQ multiplex PCR; TCRdb stores just in-frame clones and leaves some out. The top ten clones hold approximately 45% of a sample with approximately 69,000 clones, roughly 73% of them seen once. Material: peripheral blood. Receptor source: a human donor in a cohort sampled during active COVID-19.

The chain links TRBV30 to TRBJ2-3; 13 nucleotides agree with TRBD2. This CDR3 comprises 16 residues. The V gene's germline CDR1 is GTSNPN and CDR2 SVGIG (reference sequence). Germline trimming cut 2 bases from V and 6 bases from J; bases unmatched to any gene: 8. The CDR3 protein is CAWSTPLAGGEDTQYF. CDR3 nucleotide sequence: TGTGCCTGGAGTACCCCACTAGCGGGGGGGGAGGATACGCAGTATTTT.

The chain is built from TRBV12-3 or TRBV12-4 and TRBJ1-2, with D unresolved. The CDR3 spans 12 residues. The V gene lost 5 bases and the J gene lost 5 bases, with 9 bases spanning the gap. CDR3 sequence: CASSAGDYGYTF. CDR3 DNA: TGTGCCAGCAGTGCCGGGGATTATGGCTACACCTTC.